Listed here is a single T cell receptor (beta chain). TCR beta sequences were obtained from blood CD8+ and CD4+ T cells. Each multiple sclerosis control was a treatment-naive patient with relapsing-remitting disease that was either stable or active. Negative isolation was applied to CD8+ and CD4+ T cells, and FACS enrichment was applied to TEMRA cells. RNA in amounts of roughly 0.5 to 1 ug was reverse transcribed with random hexamers. TCRdb re-called the immunoSEQ multiplex PCR reads through MiXCR, storing one row per CDR3 protein. The repertoire holds approximately 150,000 distinct CDR3 sequences, with around 94% as singletons. This entry is derived from a study of CD8 T cells in Susac syndrome. Material for sequencing was CD4+ T cells from PBMCs. This TCR was recovered from a human donor with multiple sclerosis.

CDR3: CASSLTGLGLIIEQFF. As DNA, the CDR3 is TGTGCCAGCAGCCTAACCGGACTAGGATTGATCATTGAGCAGTTCTTC. The chain links TRBV5-6 to TRBJ2-1, with 7 bases fitting TRBD2. Per germline, CDR1 SGHDT and CDR2 YYEEEE. V was clipped by 4 bases and J by 9 bases; unmatched bases: 16. CDR3 length: 16 residues.